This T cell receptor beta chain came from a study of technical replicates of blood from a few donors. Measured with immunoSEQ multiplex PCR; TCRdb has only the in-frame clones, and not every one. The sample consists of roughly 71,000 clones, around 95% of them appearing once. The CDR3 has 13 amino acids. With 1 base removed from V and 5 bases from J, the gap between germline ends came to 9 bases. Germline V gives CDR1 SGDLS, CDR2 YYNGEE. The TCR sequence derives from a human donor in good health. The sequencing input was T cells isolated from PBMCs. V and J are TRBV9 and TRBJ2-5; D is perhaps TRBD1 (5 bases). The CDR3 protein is CASSVQGRETQYF. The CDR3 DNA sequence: TGTGCCAGCAGCGTACAGGGTAGGGAGACCCAGTACTTC.